This is a list of T cell receptor beta chains from one sample in a study of breast tumors, draining lymph nodes, adjacent tissues. TCRdb passed the multiplex PCR reads through MiXCR, listing each CDR3 protein once. The top ten hold approximately 3.3% of the sample, which has around 250,000 distinct CDR3 sequences, approximately 36% seen once. The sequencing input was axillary lymph node tissue. The receptors derive from a female donor with breast cancer. Some clones in this sample may be carry-over from other donors' samples. Each CDR3 is given with its conserved first and last residue. D genes are given only for firm matches. Part of the rows lack a size; the others show once, few, many or a class for expanded clones.

d_call j_call v_call clone_size cdr3_nt cdr3_aa
TRBD2 TRBJ2-1 TRBV9 many TGTGCCAGCAGCCCCCGATGGACTAGCGGGAGCCCTGAGCAGTTCTTC CASSPRWTSGSPEQFF
- TRBJ2-1 TRBV19 many TGTGCCAGTAGTATAGAAGACTCGGGGGTATACAATGAGCAGTTCTTC CASSIEDSGVYNEQFF
- TRBJ1-1 TRBV7-3 - TGTGCCAGCAGCTTATTGGCAAACACTGAAGCTTTCTTT CASSLLANTEAFF
TRBD1 TRBJ1-2 TRBV6-5 - TGTGCCAGCAGTTACTCCACAGGGGGCGGTAACTATGGCTACACCTTC CASSYSTGGGNYGYTF
- TRBJ2-4 TRBV12-3/TRBV12-4 - TGTGCCAGCAGTTTATCCGGAGGGCAGGTAGCCAAAAACATTCAGTACTTC CASSLSGGQVAKNIQYF
- TRBJ1-5 TRBV20-1 many TGCAGTGCTAGAATGAGCAGCCCGAATCAGCCCCAGCATTTT CSARMSSPNQPQHF
TRBD1 TRBJ2-5 TRBV2 - TGTGCCAGCAGTTACTCCGACAGGGCGAGCAATCAGCCCCAGTACTTC CASSYSDRASNQPQYF
- TRBJ1-2 TRBV20-1 many TGCAGTGCTAGCCCTGGCTACACCTTC CSASPGYTF
- TRBJ2-7 TRBV14 many TGTGCCAGCAGCCGCCTCCTAGGGGGTTCCTACGAGCAGTACTTC CASSRLLGGSYEQYF
TRBD2 TRBJ2-3 TRBV29-1 many TGCAGCGTTTGGCGGGAGGACACAGATACGCAGTATTTT CSVWREDTDTQYF
TRBD2 TRBJ2-5 TRBV7-2 many TGTGCCAGCACCCCCGGGGGGGCCCAAGAGACCCAGTACTTC CASTPGGAQETQYF
- TRBJ1-6 TRBV7-2 many TGTGCCAGCAGCTTAGCGGGCTTAGATTCACCCCTCCACTTT CASSLAGLDSPLHF
- TRBJ1-6 TRBV27 - TGTGCCAGCAGTTTAGAGGGAGGAAGAGGGGGTAGCTCACCCCTCCACTTT CASSLEGGRGGSSPLHF
TRBD1 TRBJ1-2 TRBV6-5 - TGTGCCAGCAGCCGTGTGGGACAGGGGACTAACTATGGCTACACCTTC CASSRVGQGTNYGYTF
- TRBJ2-1 TRBV27 - TGTGCCAGCAGTTCCGTAGGGGGGTCAGGTGAGCAGTTCTTC CASSSVGGSGEQFF
- TRBJ1-1 TRBV10-3 few TGTGCCATCAGAGAGAGTGGGAGTGCAGCTTTCTTT CAIRESGSAAFF
- TRBJ2-7 TRBV12-3/TRBV12-4 many TGTGCCAGCAGTTACTCCCTTAAAGGCGAGCAGTACTTC CASSYSLKGEQYF
TRBD2 TRBJ2-2 TRBV5-4 many TGTGCCAGCAGCCTCGCGGGAGTAGGAACCGGGGAGCTGTTTTTT CASSLAGVGTGELFF
TRBD1 TRBJ1-1 TRBV7-9 many TGTGCCAGCAGCTTGGGACAGGGGAACACTGAAGCTTTCTTT CASSLGQGNTEAFF
- TRBJ1-2 TRBV6-6 few TGTGCCAGCAGTTATAGAGCCACCGGGCCGAGTGATGGCTACACCTTC CASSYRATGPSDGYTF
- TRBJ2-7 TRBV11-2 - TGTGCCAGCAGCTTAAGAGGGGGGCCCTACTCCTACGAGCAGTACTTC CASSLRGGPYSYEQYF
TRBD1 TRBJ2-7 TRBV5-1 many TGCGCCAGCAGCTTGGAAGGGGGCAATACCCACGAGCAGTACTTC CASSLEGGNTHEQYF
- TRBJ2-3 TRBV19 many TGTGCCAGTAGTGGAAGGGCCTTCACAGATACGCAGTATTTT CASSGRAFTDTQYF
- TRBJ2-2 TRBV19 many TGTGCCAGTAGTATAGATCACACCGGGGAGCTGTTTTTT CASSIDHTGELFF
- TRBJ2-7 TRBV20-1 - TGCAGTGCTAGAGACAGGGGATTCTCCTCCGAGCAGTACTTC CSARDRGFSSEQYF
- TRBJ2-3 TRBV7-8 many TGTGCCAGCAGCTTGGTGGGGCGGGAGAGGGGGGGAGATACGCAGTATTTT CASSLVGRERGGDTQYF
- TRBJ2-1 TRBV7-2 - TGTGCCAGCAGCCTAAGGTCAGGGGTCCACAATGAGCAGTTCTTC CASSLRSGVHNEQFF
TRBD1 TRBJ2-7 TRBV9 many TGTGCCAGCAGCGTAGATTCAGGGGGTAATACCTACGAGCAGTACTTC CASSVDSGGNTYEQYF
- TRBJ2-5 TRBV15 many TGTGCCACCAGCAGGCCCGCGGAGACCCAGTACTTC CATSRPAETQYF
TRBD2 TRBJ2-3 TRBV19 many TGTGCCAGTAGTAGGCCCAGCGGGGGCGTGACAGATACGCAGTATTTT CASSRPSGGVTDTQYF
- TRBJ2-1 TRBV9 - TGCGCCAGCAAGGAGGGGCCATACAATGAGCAGTTCTTC CASKEGPYNEQFF
- TRBJ1-2 TRBV3-1 many TGTGCCAGCAGCCAAGACGGGGGCTACACCTTC CASSQDGGYTF
TRBD2 TRBJ2-3 TRBV20-1 many TGCAGTGCTAGCGCCGGGCGGGGGGACACAGATACGCAGTATTTT CSASAGRGDTDTQYF
- TRBJ1-2 TRBV11-3 - TGTGCCAGCAGTCCTCTGAGGGGCAGGATCGATGGCTACACCTTC CASSPLRGRIDGYTF
TRBD1 TRBJ1-4 TRBV19 - TGTGCCAGTAGTGACGGACAGGGATCAAATGAAAAACTGTTTTTT CASSDGQGSNEKLFF
TRBD1 TRBJ1-2 TRBV2 - TGTGCCAGCAGTCGTCTACAGGGGAACTATGGCTACACCTTC CASSRLQGNYGYTF
TRBD2 TRBJ2-3 TRBV20-1 many TGCAGTGGGCTAGGACTAGCGGGAGGGGGGGTCAGCACAGATACGCAGTATTTT CSGLGLAGGGVSTDTQYF
TRBD1 TRBJ2-7 TRBV2 - TGTGCCAGCAGTGACTTCCGGGACAGGGCCTACGAGCAGTACTTC CASSDFRDRAYEQYF
- TRBJ1-1 TRBV11-2 - TGTGCCAGCAGCAGACTACCGGGGTCGGCTTTCTTT CASSRLPGSAFF
- TRBJ2-3 TRBV7-2 many TGTGCCAGCAGCCTAGAGGACGGCACAGATACGCAGTATTTT CASSLEDGTDTQYF
- TRBJ2-3 TRBV5-6 - TGTGCCAGCAGCTTGGTGGGGGGACAACGGGGCACAGATACGCAGTATTTT CASSLVGGQRGTDTQYF
TRBD2 TRBJ2-7 TRBV5-1 - TGCGCCAGCAGCTTGGCCGGGGGGACCTCCTACGAGCAGTACTTC CASSLAGGTSYEQYF
- TRBJ1-2 TRBV18 few TGTGCCAGCTCACCGGTCGTTGATGTTAACTATGGCTACACCTTC CASSPVVDVNYGYTF
- TRBJ2-7 TRBV9 many TGTGCCAGCAGCGTATACGAGGAGTCCTACGAGCAGTACTTC CASSVYEESYEQYF
- TRBJ1-6 TRBV6-4 - TGTGCCAGCAGAGGGACATCGGCGGGTGGCGGTTCACCCCTCCACTTT CASRGTSAGGGSPLHF
- TRBJ1-1 TRBV10-2 - TGCGCCAGCAGTGAGTCACCGAACACTGAAGCTTTCTTT CASSESPNTEAFF
- TRBJ2-3 TRBV7-6 many TGTGCCAGCAGTCAAAGTCAGGATACGCAGTATTTT CASSQSQDTQYF
- TRBJ2-7 TRBV2 - TGTGCCAGCATAAGGGACGTGAGCTCCTACGAGCAGTACTTC CASIRDVSSYEQYF
- TRBJ2-1 TRBV7-6 many TGTGCCAGCAGCTTAGTGTGGGGGGCTGAGCAGTTCTTC CASSLVWGAEQFF
TRBD1 TRBJ2-7 TRBV6-6 many TGTGCCAGCGGGGACAGGGCATACGAGCAGTACTTC CASGDRAYEQYF
TRBD2 TRBJ2-5 TRBV18 few TGTGCCAGCTCGAAGCGGGAGGGCCTCGAGACCCAGTACTTC CASSKREGLETQYF
- TRBJ1-1 TRBV7-9 - TGTGCCAGCAGCTTAGCCTTTGGAACTGAAGCTTTCTTT CASSLAFGTEAFF
- TRBJ1-3 TRBV5-5 - TGTGCCAGCAGCTTGGCTGGGGGCAGAGGGAACACCATATATTTT CASSLAGGRGNTIYF
- TRBJ1-6 TRBV25-1 many TGTGCCAGCAGTGGAGTTACGAGCATGAATTCACCCCTCCACTTT CASSGVTSMNSPLHF
- TRBJ2-3 TRBV5-1 - TGCGCCAGCAGCGGGGGACGGGAGCAAGATACGCAGTATTTT CASSGGREQDTQYF
- TRBJ1-4 TRBV20-1 many TGTGCAATCGAAGGGGGAGCAACTAATGAAAAACTGTTTTTT CAIEGGATNEKLFF
TRBD1 TRBJ2-7 TRBV6-1 few TGTGCCAGCGGAACCGGGACAGGGTCTTTCGAGCAGTACTTC CASGTGTGSFEQYF
TRBD2 TRBJ2-6 TRBV6-5 many TGTGCCAGTAAAGCGGGGCAGGCCTTCTCTGGGGCCAACGTCCTGACTTTC CASKAGQAFSGANVLTF
- TRBJ2-5 TRBV19 - TGTGCCAGTAGTATTCAAGGGACCCAGTACTTC CASSIQGTQYF
TRBD2 TRBJ2-5 TRBV7-9 - TGTGCCAGCAGCCACTTACGGGCGGGGGAAGAGACCCAGCACTTC CASSHLRAGEETQHF